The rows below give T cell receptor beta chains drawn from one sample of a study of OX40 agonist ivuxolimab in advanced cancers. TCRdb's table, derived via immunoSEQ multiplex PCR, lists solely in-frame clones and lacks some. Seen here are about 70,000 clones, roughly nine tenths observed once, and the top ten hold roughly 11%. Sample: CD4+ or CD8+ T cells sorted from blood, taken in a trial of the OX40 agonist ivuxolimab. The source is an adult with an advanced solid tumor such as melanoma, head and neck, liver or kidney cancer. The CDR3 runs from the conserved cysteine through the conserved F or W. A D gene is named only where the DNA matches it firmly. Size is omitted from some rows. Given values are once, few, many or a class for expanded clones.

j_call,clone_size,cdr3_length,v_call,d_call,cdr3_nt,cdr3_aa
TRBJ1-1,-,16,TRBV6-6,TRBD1,TGTGCCAGCATACCGGACGGACAGGGGAGAGGTGCTGAAGCTTTCTTT,CASIPDGQGRGAEAFF
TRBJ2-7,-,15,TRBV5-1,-,TGCGCCAGCAGCGCGGTGGACAGTGGGGCATACGAGCAGTACTTC,CASSAVDSGAYEQYF
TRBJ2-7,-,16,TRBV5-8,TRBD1,TGTGCCAGCAGCTTGTCGAGGGGGCGCGGTAGCTTCGAGCAGTACTTC,CASSLSRGRGSFEQYF
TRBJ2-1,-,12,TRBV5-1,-,TGCGCCAGCAGCTTGAATAGGTATGAGCAGTTCTTC,CASSLNRYEQFF
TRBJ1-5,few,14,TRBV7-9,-,TGTGCCAGCAGCTTAGGGAATACGCGTCAGCCCCAGCATTTT,CASSLGNTRQPQHF
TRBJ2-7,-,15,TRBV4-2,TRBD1,TGTGCCAGCAGCCAAGTTAGAGACAGGGCCTACGAGCAGTACTTC,CASSQVRDRAYEQYF
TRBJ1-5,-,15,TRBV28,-,TGTGCCAGCAGTTCACCGGGACATGGCAATCAGCCCCAGCATTTT,CASSSPGHGNQPQHF
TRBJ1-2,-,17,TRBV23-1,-,TGCGCCAGCAGTCATCCGAACCGTCCCACTATGGACTATGGCTACACCTTC,CASSHPNRPTMDYGYTF
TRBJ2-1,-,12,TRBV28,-,TGTGCCAGCAGTTACAGATACAATGAGCAGTTCTTC,CASSYRYNEQFF
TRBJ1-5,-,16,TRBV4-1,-,TGCGCCAGCAGCTTACAAATAACGGGGATGGGTCAGCCCCAGCATTTT,CASSLQITGMGQPQHF
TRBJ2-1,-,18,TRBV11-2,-,TGTGCCAGCAGCTTGAACGGGGAGTTCTTTGTGTCCTACAATGAGCAGTTCTTC,CASSLNGEFFVSYNEQFF
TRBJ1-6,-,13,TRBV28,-,TGTGCCAGCACCGGGTTTGAGGATTCACCCCTCCACTTT,CASTGFEDSPLHF
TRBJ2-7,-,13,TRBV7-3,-,TGTGCCAGCAGCCTGGACGTAGGCTACGAGCAGTACTTC,CASSLDVGYEQYF
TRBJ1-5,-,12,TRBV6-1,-,TGTGCCAGCAGTGCCCTGGATCAGCCCCAGCATTTT,CASSALDQPQHF
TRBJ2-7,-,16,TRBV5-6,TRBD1,TGTGCCAGCAGCTTGGGTACGGGACAGGGAGGCCACGAGCAGTACTTC,CASSLGTGQGGHEQYF